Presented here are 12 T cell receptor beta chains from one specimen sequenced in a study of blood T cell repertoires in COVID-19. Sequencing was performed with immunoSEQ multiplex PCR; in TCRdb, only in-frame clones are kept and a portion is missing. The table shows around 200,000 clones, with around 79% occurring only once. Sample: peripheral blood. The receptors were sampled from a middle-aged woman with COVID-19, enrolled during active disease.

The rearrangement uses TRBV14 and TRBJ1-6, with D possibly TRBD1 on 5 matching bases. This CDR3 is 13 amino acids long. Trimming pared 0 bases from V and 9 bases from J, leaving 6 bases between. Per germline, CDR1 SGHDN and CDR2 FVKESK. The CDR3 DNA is TGTGCCAGCAGCCAAGATAGGGGTTCACCCCTCCACTTT. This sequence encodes CASSQDRGSPLHF.

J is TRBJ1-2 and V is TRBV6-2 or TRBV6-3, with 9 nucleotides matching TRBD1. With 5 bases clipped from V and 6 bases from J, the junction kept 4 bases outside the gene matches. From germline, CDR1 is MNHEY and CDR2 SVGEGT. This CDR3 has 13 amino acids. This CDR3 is CASSTGTGNGYTF. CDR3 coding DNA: TGTGCCAGCAGTACAGGGACAGGGAATGGCTACACCTTC.

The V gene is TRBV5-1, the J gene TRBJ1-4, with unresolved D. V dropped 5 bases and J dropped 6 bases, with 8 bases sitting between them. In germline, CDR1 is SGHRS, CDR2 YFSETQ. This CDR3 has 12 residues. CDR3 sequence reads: CASRREDEKLFF. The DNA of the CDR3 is TGCGCCAGCAGGAGGGAAGATGAAAAACTGTTTTTT.

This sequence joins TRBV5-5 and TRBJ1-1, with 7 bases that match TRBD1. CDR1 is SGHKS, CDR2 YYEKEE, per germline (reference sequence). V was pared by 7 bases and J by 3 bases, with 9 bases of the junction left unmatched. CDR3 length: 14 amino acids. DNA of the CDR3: TGTGCCAGCGGGACAGTGACTCGGGACACTGAAGCTTTCTTT. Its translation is CASGTVTRDTEAFF.

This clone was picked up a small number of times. The CDR3, as DNA: TGTGCCAGCAGCCCCGGGACTAGCGGGAGGATGGGCTACGAGCAGTACTTC. Translated, it gives CASSPGTSGRMGYEQYF. The chain recombines TRBV11-2 with TRBJ2-7; TRBD2 aligns across 15 bases. Looked up from germline, CDR1 is SGHAT and CDR2 is FQNNGV. The trim removed 5 bases at V and 3 bases at J, leaving 8 bases unmatched. The CDR3 has 17 amino acids. Full variable domain (outside the CDR3, taken from reference TRBV11-2 and TRBJ2-7): EAGVAQSPRYKIIEKRQSVAFWCNPISGHATLYWYQQILGQGPKLLIQFQNNGVVDDSQLPKDRFSAERLKGVDSTLKIQPAKLEDSAVYLCASSPGTSGRMGYEQYFGPGTRLTVT.

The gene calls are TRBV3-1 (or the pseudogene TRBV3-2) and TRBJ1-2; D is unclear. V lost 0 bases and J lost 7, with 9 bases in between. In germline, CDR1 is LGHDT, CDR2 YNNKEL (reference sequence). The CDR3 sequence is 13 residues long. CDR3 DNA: TGTGCCAGCAGCCAAGATTGGCCATCTGGCTACACCTTC. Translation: CASSQDWPSGYTF.

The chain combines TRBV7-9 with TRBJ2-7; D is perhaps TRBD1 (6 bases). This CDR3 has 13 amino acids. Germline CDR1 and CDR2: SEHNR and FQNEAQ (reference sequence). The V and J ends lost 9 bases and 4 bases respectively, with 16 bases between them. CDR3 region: CASDDKGVYEQYF. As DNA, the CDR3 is TGTGCCAGTGACGACAAGGGGGTATACGAGCAGTACTTC. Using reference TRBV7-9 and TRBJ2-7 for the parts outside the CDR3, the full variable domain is DTGVSQNPRHKITKRGQNVTFRCDPISEHNRLYWYRQTLGQGPEFLTYFQNEAQLEKSRLLSDRFSAERPKGSFSTLEIQRTEQGDSAMYLCASDDKGVYEQYFGPGTRLTVT.

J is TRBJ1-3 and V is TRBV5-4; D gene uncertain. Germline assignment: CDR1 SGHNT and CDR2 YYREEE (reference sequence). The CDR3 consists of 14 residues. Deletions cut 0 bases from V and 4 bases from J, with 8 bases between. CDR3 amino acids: CASSLATEGNTIYF. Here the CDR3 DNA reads TGTGCCAGCAGCTTGGCAACAGAAGGAAACACCATATATTTT.

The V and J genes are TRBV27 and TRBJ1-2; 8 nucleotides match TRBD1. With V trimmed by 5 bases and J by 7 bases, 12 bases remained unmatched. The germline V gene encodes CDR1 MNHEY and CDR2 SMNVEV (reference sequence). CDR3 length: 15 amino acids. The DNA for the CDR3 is TGTGCCAGCAGTCGCCAGACAGGGGTTTTAGCTGGCTACACCTTC. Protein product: CASSRQTGVLAGYTF.

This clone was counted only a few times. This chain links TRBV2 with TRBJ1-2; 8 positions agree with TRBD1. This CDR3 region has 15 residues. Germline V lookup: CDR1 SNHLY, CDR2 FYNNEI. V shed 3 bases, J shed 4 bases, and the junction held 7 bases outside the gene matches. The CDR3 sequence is CASSDPRTGPYGYTF. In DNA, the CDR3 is TGTGCCAGCAGTGACCCTAGGACAGGGCCCTATGGCTACACCTTC.

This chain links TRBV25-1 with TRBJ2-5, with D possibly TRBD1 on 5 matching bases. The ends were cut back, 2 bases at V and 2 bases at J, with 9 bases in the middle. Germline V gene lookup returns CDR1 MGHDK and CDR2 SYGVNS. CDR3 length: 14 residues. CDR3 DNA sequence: TGTGCCAGCAGTGAAAGGACATTACAAGAGACCCAGTACTTC. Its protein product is CASSERTLQETQYF.

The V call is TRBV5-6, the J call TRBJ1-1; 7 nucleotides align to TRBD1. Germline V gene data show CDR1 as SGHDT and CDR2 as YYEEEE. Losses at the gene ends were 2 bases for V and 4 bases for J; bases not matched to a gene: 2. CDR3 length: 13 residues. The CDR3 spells CASSFTGATEAFF. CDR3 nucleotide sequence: TGTGCCAGCAGCTTTACAGGGGCCACTGAAGCTTTCTTT.